This T cell receptor (beta chain) was obtained from a study of cytomegalovirus exposure and HLA in healthy donors. Overall study results and limits: Most of the TCR beta V segments (in an earlier analysis) were productive either about 90% or about 30% of the time.

To note about this clone: Antigen: not known.

A multiplex PCR was run with 60 Vbeta primers and 13 Jbeta primers. Produced via immunoSEQ multiplex PCR; TCRdb's table is partial and in-frame only. The sample contains approximately 130,000 clones, about 8.6% of which appear only once. The sequence was collected from a woman aged 40 to 55 in good health and CMV-seropositive. The sequenced material came from PBMCs.

CDR3 in DNA: TGTGCCAGCAGTGAGCAGGGTGCCGGGGAGCTGTTTTTT. Its translation: CASSEQGAGELFF. This chain connects TRBV6-1 to TRBJ2-2, with TRBD1 as a possible D gene (5 bases). Per germline, CDR1 MNHNS and CDR2 SASEGT. Trimming took off 3 bases at V and 6 bases at J, with 8 bases between the two ends. The CDR3 totals 13 residues.